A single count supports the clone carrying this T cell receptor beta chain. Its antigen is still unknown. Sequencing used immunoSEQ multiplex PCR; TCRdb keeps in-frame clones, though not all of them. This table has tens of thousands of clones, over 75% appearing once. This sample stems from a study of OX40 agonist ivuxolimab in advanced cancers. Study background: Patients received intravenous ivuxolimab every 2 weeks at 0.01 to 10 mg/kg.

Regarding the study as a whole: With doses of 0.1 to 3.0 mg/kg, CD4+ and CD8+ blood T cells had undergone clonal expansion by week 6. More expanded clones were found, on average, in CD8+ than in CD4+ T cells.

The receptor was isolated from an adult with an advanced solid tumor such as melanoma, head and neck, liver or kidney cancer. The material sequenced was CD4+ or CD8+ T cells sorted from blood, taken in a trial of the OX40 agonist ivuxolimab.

The CDR3: CASQDRAGWETQYF. In DNA form, the CDR3 reads TGTGCCAGCCAGGACAGGGCGGGCTGGGAGACCCAGTACTTC. The chain employs TRBV2 and TRBJ2-5, with 8 nucleotides matching TRBD1. This CDR3 contains 14 residues. J lost 5 bases, V lost 8 bases, and 10 bases had no gene match. Germline CDR1 and CDR2: SNHLY and FYNNEI.